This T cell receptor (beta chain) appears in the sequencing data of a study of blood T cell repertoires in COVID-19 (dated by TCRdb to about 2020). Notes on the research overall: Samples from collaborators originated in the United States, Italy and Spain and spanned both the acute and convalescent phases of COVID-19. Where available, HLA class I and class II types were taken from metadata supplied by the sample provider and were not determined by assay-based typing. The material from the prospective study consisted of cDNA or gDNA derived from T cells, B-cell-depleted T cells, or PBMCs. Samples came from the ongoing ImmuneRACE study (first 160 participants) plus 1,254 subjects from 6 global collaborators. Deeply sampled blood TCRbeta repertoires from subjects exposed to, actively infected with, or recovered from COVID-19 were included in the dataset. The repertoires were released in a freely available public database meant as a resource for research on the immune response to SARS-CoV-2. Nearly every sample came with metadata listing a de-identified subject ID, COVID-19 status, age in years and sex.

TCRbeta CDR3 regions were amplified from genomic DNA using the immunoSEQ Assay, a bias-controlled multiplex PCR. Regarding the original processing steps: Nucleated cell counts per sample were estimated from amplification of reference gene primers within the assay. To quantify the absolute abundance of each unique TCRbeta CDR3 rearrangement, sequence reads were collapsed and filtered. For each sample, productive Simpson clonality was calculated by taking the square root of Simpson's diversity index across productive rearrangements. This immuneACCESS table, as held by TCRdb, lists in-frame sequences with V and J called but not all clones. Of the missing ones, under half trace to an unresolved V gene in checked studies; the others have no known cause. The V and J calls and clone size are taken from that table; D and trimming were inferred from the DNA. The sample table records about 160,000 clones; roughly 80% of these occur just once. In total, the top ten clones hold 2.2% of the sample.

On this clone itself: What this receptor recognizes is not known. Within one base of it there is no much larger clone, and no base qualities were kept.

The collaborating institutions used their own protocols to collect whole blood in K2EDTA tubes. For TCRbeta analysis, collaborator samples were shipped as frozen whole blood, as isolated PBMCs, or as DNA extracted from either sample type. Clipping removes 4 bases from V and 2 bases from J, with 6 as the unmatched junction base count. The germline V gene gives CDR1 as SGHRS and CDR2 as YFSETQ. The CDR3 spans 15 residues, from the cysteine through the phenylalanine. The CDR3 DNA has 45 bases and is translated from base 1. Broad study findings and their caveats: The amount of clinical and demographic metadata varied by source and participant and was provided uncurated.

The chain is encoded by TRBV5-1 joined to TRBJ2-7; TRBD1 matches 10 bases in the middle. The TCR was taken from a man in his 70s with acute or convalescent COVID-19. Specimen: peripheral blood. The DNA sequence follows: TGCGCCAGCAGCGGGGACAGGGGAGGGGCCTACGAGCAGTACTTC. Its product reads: CASSGDRGGAYEQYF.